The 4 T cell receptor beta chains given below trace back to one sample, sequenced in a study of cytomegalovirus exposure and HLA in healthy donors. PCR used 60 Vbeta primers and 13 Jbeta primers. Repertoires were generated with immunoSEQ multiplex PCR, while TCRdb's copy carries only in-frame clones and drops some. Among about 100,000 clones listed, roughly 74% were seen once. Material for sequencing was PBMCs. The receptor source for this set is a female donor in good health and CMV-seropositive.

J is TRBJ1-1 and V is TRBV28, with 7 bases that match TRBD1. CDR1 MDHEN and CDR2 SYDVKM come from the germline V gene. The CDR3 is 17 amino acids. V shed 3 bases and J 6 bases; nucleotides not matched to a gene: 16. This chain's CDR3 is CASSFYRGEVVVAEAFF. In nucleotides, the CDR3 is TGTGCCAGCAGTTTCTACAGGGGAGAGGTAGTGGTGGCTGAAGCTTTCTTT.

The rearrangement uses TRBV12-2 and TRBJ2-6; whether TRBD1, the table's D call, matches the DNA was not checked. TRBV12-2 is reported as a pseudogene. The CDR3 covers 23 residues. CDR3 loop: CASRSPTAPRSTGFLSGANVLTF. The DNA for the CDR3 is TGTGCAAGTCGCTCCCCCACCGCCCCCCGCTCGACAGGGTTCCTCTCTGGGGCCAACGTCCTGACTTTC.

This rearrangement joins TRBV6-6 to TRBJ1-2; the D is unclear. The CDR3 totals 15 residues. The V end was cut by 3 bases, the J end by 2 bases, with 13 bases between. Germline loops: CDR1 MNHNY, CDR2 SVGAGI (reference sequence). The chain's CDR3 is CASSYGGSINYGYTF. The CDR3 DNA follows: TGTGCCAGCAGTTATGGAGGGTCAATAAACTATGGCTACACCTTC.

The rearrangement uses TRBV19 and TRBJ2-1, with D hard to call. From germline, CDR1 is LNHDA and CDR2 SQIVND (reference sequence). The CDR3 consists of 11 residues. The V end lost 6 bases, the J end lost 5 bases, and 5 bases lay between the germline ends. DNA of the CDR3: TGTGCCAGTAGACTAAACAATGAGCAGTTCTTC. Translation gives CASRLNNEQFF.